The rows below give T cell receptor beta chains drawn from one sample of a study of blood T cell repertoires in COVID-19. Libraries were prepared by immunoSEQ multiplex PCR; TCRdb keeps only in-frame clonotypes and omits some of them. Of roughly 69,000 clones listed, about 80% are singletons. Sample: peripheral blood. These TCRs come from a man in his forties or fifties with COVID-19, enrolled during active disease. Both conserved end residues are part of each CDR3. A D gene is named only where the DNA matches it firmly. Clone sizes are given selectively: once, few, many, or a class where the clone is expanded.

J gene: TRBJ1-2
D gene: -
clone size: few
V gene: TRBV2
CDR3 protein: CASRGRMENGYTF
CDR3 DNA: TGTGCCAGCAGGGGCCGGATGGAAAATGGCTACACCTTC

J gene: TRBJ2-3
D gene: -
clone size: -
V gene: TRBV6-1
CDR3 protein: CASSEGLSTDTQYF
CDR3 DNA: TGTGCCAGCAGTGAAGGTTTGAGCACAGATACACAGTATTTT

J gene: TRBJ2-2
D gene: TRBD2
clone size: -
V gene: TRBV2
CDR3 protein: CASSKRGLNTGELFF
CDR3 DNA: TGTGCCAGCAGTAAGCGGGGGTTGAACACCGGGGAGCTGTTTTTT

J gene: TRBJ2-1
D gene: -
clone size: -
V gene: TRBV2
CDR3 protein: CASSYQGGSFNEQFF
CDR3 DNA: TGTGCCAGCAGTTACCAGGGCGGATCATTCAATGAGCAGTTCTTC

J gene: TRBJ2-7
D gene: TRBD1
clone size: -
V gene: TRBV6-5
CDR3 protein: CASTRGTAYEQYF
CDR3 DNA: TGTGCCAGCACCCGAGGGACAGCCTACGAGCAGTACTTC

J gene: TRBJ1-4
D gene: -
clone size: -
V gene: TRBV19
CDR3 protein: CASKAGVDYEKLFF
CDR3 DNA: TGTGCCAGTAAGGCAGGGGTTGATTATGAAAAACTGTTTTTT

J gene: TRBJ2-5
D gene: TRBD2
clone size: -
V gene: TRBV9
CDR3 protein: CASSVSGGVPGQETQYF
CDR3 DNA: TGTGCCAGCAGCGTAAGCGGGGGGGTTCCTGGTCAAGAGACCCAGTACTTC

J gene: TRBJ1-4
D gene: -
clone size: -
V gene: TRBV6-1
CDR3 protein: CASSGTPGNGGEKLFF
CDR3 DNA: TGTGCCAGCAGTGGGACCCCAGGGAACGGGGGTGAAAAACTGTTTTTT

J gene: TRBJ1-4
D gene: TRBD1
clone size: -
V gene: TRBV5-1
CDR3 protein: CASRPGYRGRGEKLFF
CDR3 DNA: TGCGCCAGCAGACCCGGATACAGGGGGCGCGGTGAAAAACTGTTTTTT

J gene: TRBJ2-5
D gene: -
clone size: -
V gene: TRBV5-1
CDR3 protein: CASSPQDSQETQYF
CDR3 DNA: TGCGCCAGCAGCCCCCAGGACAGCCAAGAGACCCAGTACTTC

J gene: TRBJ1-3
D gene: TRBD1
clone size: -
V gene: TRBV5-6
CDR3 protein: CASSPDPGQGNTIYF
CDR3 DNA: TGTGCCAGCAGCCCAGACCCGGGACAGGGAAACACCATATATTTT

J gene: TRBJ1-6
D gene: TRBD1
clone size: few
V gene: TRBV5-4
CDR3 protein: CASSRTGNNPSPLHF
CDR3 DNA: TGTGCCAGCAGTAGGACAGGGAATAATCCCTCACCCCTCCACTTT

J gene: TRBJ2-3
D gene: -
clone size: -
V gene: TRBV11-2
CDR3 protein: CASSLEARGDTQYF
CDR3 DNA: TGTGCCAGCAGCTTAGAGGCCCGGGGGGATACGCAGTATTTT

J gene: TRBJ2-7
D gene: -
clone size: -
V gene: TRBV12-3/TRBV12-4
CDR3 protein: CASSWGVSYEQYF
CDR3 DNA: TGTGCCAGCAGTTGGGGGGTCTCCTACGAGCAGTACTTC

J gene: TRBJ1-1
D gene: -
clone size: -
V gene: TRBV24-1
CDR3 protein: CATSDLGGGVAFF
CDR3 DNA: TGTGCCACCAGTGATCTTGGCGGGGGCGTAGCTTTCTTT

J gene: TRBJ1-4
D gene: TRBD1
clone size: -
V gene: TRBV3-1/TRBV3-2
CDR3 protein: CASSPNRQGAGEKLFF
CDR3 DNA: TGTGCCAGCAGCCCGAACCGACAGGGGGCGGGAGAAAAACTGTTTTTT

J gene: TRBJ2-3
D gene: TRBD2
clone size: few
V gene: TRBV6-4
CDR3 protein: CAILGGDTQYF
CDR3 DNA: TGTGCCATCCTGGGAGGGGATACGCAGTATTTT

J gene: TRBJ2-1
D gene: TRBD2
clone size: -
V gene: TRBV15
CDR3 protein: CATSRERPRGVLNEQFF
CDR3 DNA: TGTGCCACCAGCAGAGAAAGGCCGCGGGGGGTTTTGAATGAGCAGTTCTTC

J gene: TRBJ2-5
D gene: TRBD1
clone size: -
V gene: TRBV13
CDR3 protein: CASSWGQGITQYF
CDR3 DNA: TGTGCCAGCAGCTGGGGACAGGGGATCACCCAGTACTTC

J gene: TRBJ2-7
D gene: -
clone size: -
V gene: TRBV5-6
CDR3 protein: CASSYGQPSYEQYF
CDR3 DNA: TGTGCCAGCAGCTATGGGCAGCCAAGCTACGAGCAGTACTTC

J gene: TRBJ1-1
D gene: TRBD1
clone size: -
V gene: TRBV3-1/TRBV3-2
CDR3 protein: CASSGDEDRDRVGNTEAFF
CDR3 DNA: TGTGCCAGCAGCGGCGACGAGGATCGGGACAGGGTGGGGAACACTGAAGCTTTCTTT

J gene: TRBJ2-2
D gene: TRBD1
clone size: -
V gene: TRBV5-1
CDR3 protein: CASSYYDRGPGELFF
CDR3 DNA: TGCGCCAGCAGCTATTACGACAGGGGGCCCGGGGAGCTGTTTTTT

J gene: TRBJ1-5
D gene: -
clone size: few
V gene: TRBV3-1/TRBV3-2
CDR3 protein: CASSQGLAAQPQHF
CDR3 DNA: TGTGCCAGCAGCCAAGGACTGGCGGCTCAGCCCCAGCATTTT

J gene: TRBJ1-6
D gene: -
clone size: -
V gene: TRBV2
CDR3 protein: CASSLGALRNSPLHF
CDR3 DNA: TGTGCCAGCAGTCTGGGGGCGTTAAGAAATTCACCCCTCCACTTT

J gene: TRBJ2-7
D gene: TRBD1
clone size: -
V gene: TRBV3-1/TRBV3-2
CDR3 protein: CASSHLGTGISYEQYF
CDR3 DNA: TGTGCCAGCAGCCACCTCGGGACAGGGATTTCCTACGAGCAGTACTTC

J gene: TRBJ2-6
D gene: -
clone size: -
V gene: TRBV7-3
CDR3 protein: CASRRAGANVLTF
CDR3 DNA: TGTGCCAGCAGGCGAGCAGGGGCCAACGTCCTGACTTTC

J gene: TRBJ2-4
D gene: -
clone size: -
V gene: TRBV5-6
CDR3 protein: CASSLTTTWEVKNIQYF
CDR3 DNA: TGTGCCAGCAGCCTTACTACAACTTGGGAGGTCAAAAACATTCAGTACTTC

J gene: TRBJ1-1
D gene: -
clone size: -
V gene: TRBV6-5
CDR3 protein: CASRFGRANTEAFF
CDR3 DNA: TGTGCCAGCAGATTCGGGAGGGCGAACACTGAAGCTTTCTTT

J gene: TRBJ2-5
D gene: -
clone size: -
V gene: TRBV5-1
CDR3 protein: CASSFSAGETQYF
CDR3 DNA: TGCGCCAGCAGCTTTAGCGCCGGGGAGACCCAGTACTTC

J gene: TRBJ1-1
D gene: TRBD1
clone size: -
V gene: TRBV11-1
CDR3 protein: CASSPLDRGFAFF
CDR3 DNA: TGTGCCAGCAGCCCGTTGGACAGGGGTTTTGCTTTCTTT

J gene: TRBJ2-2
D gene: -
clone size: -
V gene: TRBV7-9
CDR3 protein: CASKVSENTGELFF
CDR3 DNA: TGTGCCAGCAAAGTTTCAGAAAACACCGGGGAGCTGTTTTTT

J gene: TRBJ2-5
D gene: TRBD1
clone size: -
V gene: TRBV5-1
CDR3 protein: CASRLQGAREETQYF
CDR3 DNA: TGCGCCAGCAGATTACAGGGGGCCAGGGAAGAGACCCAGTACTTC

J gene: TRBJ2-3
D gene: -
clone size: many
V gene: TRBV19
CDR3 protein: CASSIGDLATDTQYF
CDR3 DNA: TGTGCCAGTAGTATAGGGGACTTGGCGACAGATACGCAGTATTTT

J gene: TRBJ2-3
D gene: -
clone size: -
V gene: TRBV10-1
CDR3 protein: CASSESQTDTQYF
CDR3 DNA: TGCGCCAGCAGTGAGTCGCAGACAGATACGCAGTATTTT

J gene: TRBJ1-3
D gene: TRBD1
clone size: -
V gene: TRBV6-1
CDR3 protein: CASSDRQGFGSGNTIYF
CDR3 DNA: TGTGCCAGCAGTGATAGACAGGGATTCGGCTCTGGAAACACCATATATTTT

J gene: TRBJ2-3
D gene: TRBD2
clone size: -
V gene: TRBV2
CDR3 protein: CASSVGLAGSTDTQYF
CDR3 DNA: TGTGCCAGCAGTGTTGGACTAGCGGGTTCCACAGATACGCAGTATTTT

J gene: TRBJ1-3
D gene: -
clone size: -
V gene: TRBV12-5
CDR3 protein: CASGPNGNTIYF
CDR3 DNA: TGTGCTAGTGGTCCCAATGGAAACACCATATATTTT

J gene: TRBJ1-1
D gene: TRBD1
clone size: few
V gene: TRBV15
CDR3 protein: CATSRATNRGRSRGTEAFF
CDR3 DNA: TGTGCCACCAGCAGAGCCACAAACAGGGGGCGATCAAGGGGCACTGAAGCTTTCTTT

J gene: TRBJ1-5
D gene: TRBD1
clone size: few
V gene: TRBV2
CDR3 protein: CASRPTHRGNQPQHF
CDR3 DNA: TGTGCCAGCAGACCCACTCACAGGGGGAATCAGCCCCAGCATTTT

J gene: TRBJ1-5
D gene: TRBD1
clone size: -
V gene: TRBV4-1
CDR3 protein: CASSQATGGMSNQPQHF
CDR3 DNA: TGCGCCAGCAGCCAAGCGACAGGGGGCATGAGTAATCAGCCCCAGCATTTT

J gene: TRBJ1-1
D gene: -
clone size: -
V gene: TRBV27
CDR3 protein: CASSSTRGSEAFF
CDR3 DNA: TGTGCCAGCAGTTCCACGCGGGGTTCTGAAGCTTTCTTT

J gene: TRBJ2-5
D gene: TRBD2
clone size: -
V gene: TRBV11-2
CDR3 protein: CASSQSGKGLGKETQYF
CDR3 DNA: TGTGCCAGCAGCCAATCGGGGAAGGGACTAGGAAAGGAGACCCAGTACTTC

J gene: TRBJ2-7
D gene: TRBD2
clone size: -
V gene: TRBV9
CDR3 protein: CASSPNESGGLYEQYF
CDR3 DNA: TGTGCCAGCAGCCCTAATGAGAGCGGGGGTCTCTACGAGCAGTACTTC

J gene: TRBJ1-2
D gene: -
clone size: once
V gene: TRBV2
CDR3 protein: CASNPGNYGYTF
CDR3 DNA: TGTGCCAGCAACCCAGGGAACTATGGCTACACCTTC

J gene: TRBJ2-5
D gene: -
clone size: once
V gene: TRBV19
CDR3 protein: CASKLTGDHQETQYF
CDR3 DNA: TGTGCCAGTAAATTAACAGGAGATCACCAAGAGACCCAGTACTTC

J gene: TRBJ2-2
D gene: -
clone size: -
V gene: TRBV7-9
CDR3 protein: CASSRADTGELFF
CDR3 DNA: TGTGCCAGCAGCCGCGCCGACACCGGGGAGCTGTTTTTT

J gene: TRBJ2-5
D gene: TRBD1
clone size: -
V gene: TRBV6-5
CDR3 protein: CASSWTGPETQYF
CDR3 DNA: TGTGCCAGCAGTTGGACAGGGCCAGAGACCCAGTACTTC

J gene: TRBJ2-7
D gene: -
clone size: -
V gene: TRBV21-1
CDR3 protein: CASSKVRSRLGGNEQYF
CDR3 DNA: TGTGCCAGCAGCAAAGTGAGGTCCCGGCTGGGGGGAAACGAGCAGTACTTC

J gene: TRBJ1-1
D gene: -
clone size: -
V gene: TRBV18
CDR3 protein: CASSLGQNTEAFF
CDR3 DNA: TGTGCCAGCTCACTTGGACAGAACACTGAAGCTTTCTTT

J gene: TRBJ1-2
D gene: -
clone size: few
V gene: TRBV27
CDR3 protein: CARSRRGGYTF
CDR3 DNA: TGTGCCAGAAGTCGTCGGGGTGGCTACACCTTC

J gene: TRBJ1-1
D gene: -
clone size: -
V gene: TRBV6-5
CDR3 protein: CASSYSGRVVKGEAFF
CDR3 DNA: TGTGCCAGCAGTTACTCGGGCAGGGTGGTTAAGGGTGAAGCTTTCTTT

J gene: TRBJ1-4
D gene: TRBD1
clone size: -
V gene: TRBV23-1
CDR3 protein: CASSQSTRDRRDNEKLFF
CDR3 DNA: TGCGCCAGCAGTCAATCAACAAGGGACAGGAGGGATAATGAAAAACTGTTTTTT